Presented here are 8 T cell receptor beta chains from one specimen sequenced in a study of PD-L1 blockade in urothelial cancer. The table came from immunoSEQ multiplex PCR; TCRdb's copy has only in-frame clones and leaves some out. Of about 71,000 clones detected, approximately 91% appear once; the ten largest clones hold around 3.4%. The sequencing here drew on PBMCs, taken around atezolizumab (anti-PD-L1) treatment. These receptors all stem from a man aged 55 to 70 with urothelial cancer.

This clone was detected once. The genes are TRBV10-3 and TRBJ2-7, with 11 positions matching TRBD2. The CDR3 is made up of 14 amino acids. The V gene's germline CDR1 is ENHRY and CDR2 SYGVKD. With V trimmed by 6 bases and J by 1 base, 2 bases remained unmatched. CDR3 in DNA: TGTGCCATCAGCCGACTAGCGGGGTCCTACGAGCAGTACTTC. Translation: CAISRLAGSYEQYF.

This rearrangement joins TRBV6-5 to TRBJ1-5; D gene ambiguous. Germline loops: CDR1 MNHEY, CDR2 SVGAGI. V shed 4 bases and J shed 4 bases, with 8 bases lying between them. The CDR3 contains 13 residues. The CDR3 protein is CASSLVLNQPQHF. The CDR3 DNA is TGTGCCAGCAGTTTAGTTCTAAATCAGCCCCAGCATTTT.

The chain employs TRBV11-1 and TRBJ1-1, with D uncertain. The germline V gene has CDR1 SGHAT and CDR2 FQDESV (reference sequence). The V gene lost 5 bases and the J gene lost 4 bases, with 14 bases spanning the gap. This CDR3 contains 14 residues. The CDR3 loop is CASSASDPGTEAFF. CDR3 DNA: TGTGCCAGCAGCGCCTCAGACCCAGGCACTGAAGCTTTCTTT.

V gene TRBV18 combines with J gene TRBJ1-6; no definite D call. The CDR3 sequence is 14 residues long. Looked up from germline, CDR1 is KGHSH and CDR2 is LQKENI. Trimming stripped 2 bases from V and 5 bases from J, with 7 bases between. The CDR3 reads CASSPYPDNSPLHF. CDR3 in DNA: TGTGCCAGCTCACCATACCCAGATAATTCACCCCTCCACTTT.

The genes are TRBV14 and TRBJ2-5; weak D call: TRBD1 (5 bases). The CDR3 contains 13 residues. CDR1 and CDR2 (germline): SGHDN, FVKESK. Trimming cost V 4 bases and J 4 bases, with 10 bases left between them. DNA of the CDR3: TGTGCCAGCAGCCCGACAGTGGTAGAGACCCAGTACTTC. It codes for CASSPTVVETQYF.

This clone came up a few times. The chain links TRBV4-3 to TRBJ1-1, with D perhaps TRBD1 (5 bases). The CDR3 length is 16 residues. Trimming stripped 1 base from V and 4 bases from J, with 16 bases between. The germline V gene encodes CDR1 LGHNA and CDR2 YSLEER. CDR3 protein: CASSQVGRGGVTEAFF. CDR3 nucleotides: TGCGCCAGCAGCCAAGTGGGCCGGGGGGGGGTCACTGAAGCTTTCTTT.

The chain carries TRBV19 and TRBJ1-1; D not resolved. The length of the CDR3 is 12 residues. V lost 2 bases and J 5 bases, leaving 6 bases between the germline ends. In germline, CDR1 is LNHDA, CDR2 SQIVND (reference sequence). CDR3 nucleotides: TGTGCCAGTAGTATAACTAGGACTGAAGCTTTCTTT. This encodes CASSITRTEAFF.

V gene TRBV11-3 combines with J gene TRBJ2-1, with TRBD2 identical over 9 bases. With 1 base clipped from V and 0 bases from J, the junction kept 10 bases outside the gene matches. This CDR3 spans 19 amino acids. Germline V gene lookup returns CDR1 SGHNT and CDR2 YENEEA. CDR3 sequence: CASSLVLASGESSYNEQFF. CDR3 bases: TGTGCCAGCAGCTTAGTTCTCGCTAGCGGGGAGAGCTCCTACAATGAGCAGTTCTTC.